Below, 13 T cell receptor beta chains from the same sample are listed, as sequenced in a study of OX40 agonist ivuxolimab in advanced cancers. The library was built by means of the immunoSEQ multiplex PCR assay. TCRdb carries this immuneACCESS record with in-frame sequences only. Its versions omit some clonotypes, under half of them owing to an unresolved V gene in the studies checked, with the rest unexplained. Counted in this sample were about 77,000 clones; around 94% of them appeared once. The ten largest clonotypes hold just over 20% of the sample. The starting material was CD4+ or CD8+ T cells sorted from blood, obtained in a trial of the OX40 agonist ivuxolimab. These receptor sequences come from an adult with an advanced solid tumor such as melanoma, head and neck, liver or kidney cancer.

CDR3 sequence (DNA): TGTGCCAGCAGACCTCGGGACGGATCCTACGAGCAGTACTTC. Residues: CASRPRDGSYEQYF. V usage is TRBV7-3 and J usage is TRBJ2-7, with D perhaps given as TRBD1 or TRBD2 (5 bases each). The CDR3 length is 14 residues. Per the germline V gene, CDR1 is SGHTA and CDR2 is FQGTGA. V lost 6 bases, J lost 1 base, and 13 bases lay in between.

The chain has TRBV4-1 and TRBJ2-7; D is uncertain. The length of the CDR3 is 13 residues. Trimming stripped 3 bases from V and 7 bases from J, with 13 bases between. Germline loops: CDR1 MGHRA, CDR2 YSYEKL. CDR3 region: CASSHSLEGEQYF. The CDR3 bases are TGCGCCAGCAGCCACTCGCTTGAAGGGGAGCAGTACTTC.

The V gene is TRBV10-3, the J gene TRBJ2-1; no clear D gene. The CDR3 covers 15 residues. Deletions cut 4 bases from V and 3 bases from J, with 13 bases between. Per germline, CDR1 ENHRY and CDR2 SYGVKD. CDR3 in DNA: TGTGCCATCAGTGGGGCAGACCTGAGCTACAATGAGCAGTTCTTC. Translation: CAISGADLSYNEQFF.

The J gene is TRBJ1-5, the V gene TRBV2; D gene ambiguous. V was shortened by 1 base and J by 4 bases, with 8 bases between the two germline ends. Germline lookup yields CDR1 SNHLY and CDR2 FYNNEI. The CDR3 is 14 amino acids. This chain's CDR3 is CASSEEDANQPQHF. In DNA, the CDR3 is TGTGCCAGCAGTGAAGAGGACGCAAATCAGCCCCAGCATTTT.

CDR3 amino acids: CASSAATTGINEKLFF. The CDR3 bases are TGTGCCAGCAGCGCAGCAACCACAGGGATCAATGAAAAACTGTTTTTT. This sequence joins TRBV9 and TRBJ1-4; tentative D call: TRBD1 (6 bases). The CDR3 is 16 residues long. The germline V gene has CDR1 SGDLS and CDR2 YYNGEE. Trimming stripped 3 bases from V and 5 bases from J, with 17 bases between.

The chain couples TRBV28 to TRBJ2-3; D is perhaps TRBD2 (5 bases). CDR1 MDHEN and CDR2 SYDVKM come from the germline V gene. The CDR3 is 13 residues long. V was pared by 7 bases and J by 2 bases, with 10 bases between. This CDR3 is CASTSGSTDTQYF. The CDR3 DNA reads TGTGCCAGCACCTCGGGATCCACAGATACGCAGTATTTT.

This clone was seen only once. The gene calls are TRBV27 and TRBJ2-1; D is perhaps TRBD1 (6 bases). The CDR3 runs 12 residues. With 5 bases removed from V and 7 bases from J, the gap between germline ends came to 9 bases. The germline gives CDR1 MNHEY, CDR2 SMNVEV (reference sequence). The CDR3: CASSPTGNEQFF. The CDR3 DNA sequence: TGTGCCAGCAGTCCCACAGGGAATGAGCAGTTCTTC.

The rearrangement uses TRBV5-6 and TRBJ1-2; D gene ambiguous. The CDR3 runs to 16 residues. The ends were cut back, 6 bases at V and 4 bases at J, with 22 bases in the middle. In germline, CDR1 is SGHDT, CDR2 YYEEEE. In DNA form, the CDR3 reads TGTGCCAGCATTCTTCTCATACCAGGAAAGACCTATGGCTACACCTTC. This encodes CASILLIPGKTYGYTF.

The rearrangement links TRBV5-1 to TRBJ1-1, with D perhaps matching TRBD1 (6 bases). The germline CDR1 and CDR2 sequences are SGHRS and YFSETQ. V shed 1 base and J shed 3 bases, with 13 bases lying between them. CDR3 length: 15 amino acids. CDR3 in amino acids: CASSLRAGVDTEAFF. The CDR3 DNA is TGCGCCAGCAGCTTGCGGGCAGGGGTGGACACTGAAGCTTTCTTT.

V gene TRBV5-1 combines with J gene TRBJ2-7; maybe TRBD2 (6 bases). V was cut by 10 bases and J by 2 bases, with 19 bases left in between. This CDR3 has 14 amino acids. CDR1 is SGHRS, CDR2 YFSETQ, per germline. CDR3 sequence reads: CAPAGGSRPYEQYF. As DNA, the CDR3 is TGCGCCCCAGCAGGAGGGTCGCGTCCCTACGAGCAGTACTTC.

The chain recombines TRBV6-5 with TRBJ2-7, with TRBD2 as a possible D gene (6 bases). This CDR3 comprises 15 residues. Germline V gives CDR1 MNHEY, CDR2 SVGAGI. Trimming took off 2 bases at V and 2 bases at J, with 13 bases between the two ends. The CDR3 nucleotides are TGTGCCAGCAGTTACGGGGGACTCGGCACCTACGAGCAGTACTTC. This translates into CASSYGGLGTYEQYF.

V usage is TRBV7-2 and J usage is TRBJ1-6; D is undetermined. Trimming shortened V by 1 base and J by 7 bases, and 8 bases separated the two germline ends. CDR1 SGHTA and CDR2 FQGNSA come from the germline V gene. The CDR3 runs to 14 residues. CDR3 sequence: CASSLGNSNSPLHF. CDR3 nucleotides: TGTGCCAGCAGCTTAGGTAACAGCAATTCACCCCTCCACTTT.

The J gene is TRBJ1-2, the V gene TRBV29-1; 9 bases agree with TRBD1. Per germline, CDR1 SQVTM and CDR2 ANQGSEA. The CDR3 consists of 13 residues. V dropped 6 bases and J dropped 3; count of bases not matched to a gene: 5. For the CDR3, the DNA is TGCAGCGTGTTTACAGGGGGCGACTATGGCTACACCTTC. Its translation is CSVFTGGDYGYTF. Full variable domain (outside the CDR3, taken from reference TRBV29-1 and TRBJ1-2): SAVISQKPSRDICQRGTSLTIQCQVDSQVTMMFWYRQQPGQSLTLIATANQGSEATYESGFVIDKFPISRPNLTFSTLTVSNMSPEDSSIYLCSVFTGGDYGYTFGSGTRLTVV.